These 21 T cell receptor beta chains originate from one sample sequenced in a study of blood T cell repertoires in COVID-19. Clones were read by immunoSEQ multiplex PCR, and TCRdb kept only the in-frame ones, dropping some. The table shows 200,000 or so clones, with around 89% occurring only once. Material for sequencing was PBMCs or T cells enriched from blood (not recorded which). These TCRs come from a woman aged 25 to 39 who had recovered from COVID-19.

The chain has TRBV4-3 and TRBJ2-1; D call uncertain. CDR1 LGHNA and CDR2 YSLEER come from the germline V gene. The CDR3 extends over 15 amino acids. V gave up 1 base and J gave up 0 bases, with 7 bases separating them. CDR3 DNA: TGCGCCAGCAGCCAAGGCGCGGCCTCCTACAATGAGCAGTTCTTC. Residues: CASSQGAASYNEQFF.

The chain employs TRBV7-8 and TRBJ1-2, with a possible D match to TRBD1 (6 bases). Trimming shortened V by 8 bases and J by 2 bases, and 15 bases separated the two germline ends. Germline V gene data show CDR1 as SGHVS and CDR2 as FQNEAQ. The CDR3 has 14 residues. The CDR3 DNA reads TGTGCCAGCTTACAGGGTAGTGGGAACTATGGCTACACCTTC. Its protein product is CASLQGSGNYGYTF.

This chain links TRBV4-1 with TRBJ2-7, with D maybe TRBD1 (5 bases). CDR1 is MGHRA, CDR2 YSYEKL, per germline. This CDR3 region has 13 residues. Trimming removed 3 bases from V and 0 bases from J, with 6 bases in between. The CDR3 sequence is CASSHQGSYEQYF. The CDR3, as DNA: TGCGCCAGCAGCCACCAGGGCTCCTACGAGCAGTACTTC.

This clone was observed once. This chain links TRBV29-1 with TRBJ1-1; 9 bases map to TRBD1. Losses at the gene ends were 4 bases for V and 4 bases for J; bases not matched to a gene: 1. CDR3 length: 12 residues. Germline values: CDR1 SQVTM, CDR2 ANQGSEA. The CDR3 is CSVAQGATEAFF. CDR3 nucleotides: TGCAGCGTTGCACAGGGGGCCACTGAAGCTTTCTTT.

A few counts support this clone. The chain joins TRBV24-1 to TRBJ2-2; D may be TRBD1 (6 bases). Germline V gene sequence: CDR1 KGHDR, CDR2 SFDVKD. CDR3 length: 16 amino acids. The V end was cut by 3 bases, the J end by 0 bases, with 10 bases between. The CDR3 is CATSDGGQPNTGELFF. CDR3 DNA: TGTGCCACCAGTGATGGCGGACAGCCGAACACCGGGGAGCTGTTTTTT.

The V and J genes are TRBV3-1 (or the pseudogene TRBV3-2) and TRBJ1-2; D is unclear. V gave up 1 base and J gave up 0 bases, with 15 bases separating them. There are 17 residues in the CDR3. Germline V CDR1 and CDR2: LGHDT, YNNKEL (reference sequence). CDR3 sequence: CASSQGSRSLANYGYTF. The CDR3 nucleotides are TGTGCCAGCAGCCAAGGTTCTAGGAGCCTAGCTAACTATGGCTACACCTTC.

The chain combines TRBV12-3 or TRBV12-4 with TRBJ2-1; 8 positions match TRBD1. With 5 bases clipped from V and 13 bases from J, the junction kept 10 bases outside the gene matches. This CDR3 spans 13 amino acids. The CDR3 here is CASSVGQDRGQFF. The CDR3, as DNA: TGTGCCAGCAGTGTAGGACAAGACAGGGGTCAGTTCTTC.

V is TRBV5-1 and J is TRBJ1-4; a weak D match, TRBD1 (6 bases). The germline V gene has CDR1 SGHRS and CDR2 YFSETQ. V was pared by 2 bases and J by 0 bases, with 8 bases between. This CDR3 has 15 residues. The CDR3 sequence: CASSLGGATNEKLFF. The CDR3 DNA follows: TGCGCCAGCAGCTTAGGGGGAGCAACTAATGAAAAACTGTTTTTT.

This clone showed up just once. The genes are TRBV2 and TRBJ2-5, with D tentatively TRBD1 (5 bases). Germline-derived CDR1 and CDR2 are SNHLY and FYNNEI. Trimming left V 7 bases short and J 0 bases short, with 12 bases between. The CDR3 is 14 amino acids. The CDR3 coding sequence is TGTGCCAGCATGTACTTCAGGGACCAAGAGACCCAGTACTTC. This sequence encodes CASMYFRDQETQYF.

The rearrangement links TRBV7-9 to TRBJ1-4; maybe TRBD1 (5 bases). There are 11 residues in the CDR3. Germline CDR1 SEHNR, CDR2 FQNEAQ (reference sequence). Trimming removed 6 bases at V and 13 bases at J, with 12 bases between. The CDR3 protein is CASSGTGGLFF. The CDR3 nucleotides are TGTGCCAGCAGTGGTACAGGTGGACTGTTTTTT. Supplemented by reference TRBV7-9 and TRBJ1-4, the full variable domain reads DTGVSQNPRHKITKRGQNVTFRCDPISEHNRLYWYRQTLGQGPEFLTYFQNEAQLEKSRLLSDRFSAERPKGSFSTLEIQRTEQGDSAMYLCASSGTGGLFFGSGTQLSVL.

In this sample, this clone turned up a few times. The gene calls are TRBV18 and TRBJ1-2, with a tentative D call TRBD1 (5 bases). The CDR3 runs to 13 residues. Germline CDR1 reads KGHSH; CDR2 reads LQKENI. Trimming removed 4 bases from V and 3 bases from J, with 9 bases in between. CDR3: CASSQGVDYGYTF. In DNA form, the CDR3 reads TGTGCCAGCTCACAAGGGGTAGACTATGGCTACACCTTC.

This chain connects TRBV12-3 or TRBV12-4 to TRBJ1-1; D unresolved. Trimming stripped 7 bases from V and 1 base from J, with 10 bases between. This CDR3 comprises 13 residues. CDR3 loop: CASKTHGNTEAFF. The CDR3 nucleotides read TGTGCCAGCAAGACTCACGGGAACACTGAAGCTTTCTTT.

This clone has a single count. The chain uses TRBV4-3 and TRBJ2-7; 7 bases agree with TRBD1. V shed 3 bases and J 4 bases; nucleotides not matched to a gene: 12. From germline, CDR1 is LGHNA and CDR2 YSLEER. The CDR3 contains 16 residues. CDR3 DNA: TGCGCCAGCAGCCAGCAGGGGGAAGGGTTTAGATACGAGCAGTACTTC. Translation: CASSQQGEGFRYEQYF.

A note on this clone: Sequence at one end of the junction differs from germline and may be a read error. V usage is TRBV9 and J usage is TRBJ1-2, with D perhaps matching TRBD1 (5 bases). The CDR3 spans 14 residues. CDR1 is SGDLS, CDR2 YYNGEE, per germline. The CDR3 sequence: CVSSVAAGKNGYTF. CDR3 DNA sequence: TGTGTCAGCAGCGTAGCGGCAGGGAAGAATGGCTACACCTTC.

The CDR3 region has the DNA TGTGCCAGCAGCTTGGCCGGGACAATAAATAATTCACCCCTCCACTTT. This translates into CASSLAGTINNSPLHF. The chain has TRBV7-2 and TRBJ1-6; tentatively, D is TRBD1 (6 bases). CDR1 and CDR2 from the germline V gene are SGHTA and FQGNSA. This CDR3 has 16 residues. V shed 3 bases and J shed 5 bases, with 14 bases lying between them.

The rearrangement joins TRBV9 to TRBJ1-1, with 7 positions matching TRBD1. V trimming: 0 bases; J trimming: 5 bases; junction bases outside the gene matches: 10. The V gene's germline CDR1 is SGDLS and CDR2 YYNGEE. The CDR3 extends over 16 amino acids. CDR3 DNA: TGTGCCAGCAGCGTAGGGGGCCAGGGGGTTAGAACTGAAGCTTTCTTT. Encoded protein: CASSVGGQGVRTEAFF.

The count of this clone is one. The genes are TRBV9 and TRBJ1-2; 8 nucleotides align to TRBD1. V lost 4 bases, J lost 1 base, and 12 bases stayed unmatched. There are 17 residues in the CDR3. The germline CDR1 and CDR2 sequences are SGDLS and YYNGEE. The CDR3 nucleotides read TGTGCCAGCAGCCCGAGGGGTGGACAGGGTGGTAACTATGGCTACACCTTC. Translating gives CASSPRGGQGGNYGYTF.

This clone was counted once. J is TRBJ1-2 and V is TRBV5-8, with 9 bases fitting TRBD1. This CDR3 contains 18 residues. V lost 1 base and J lost 4; bases outside the gene matches: 14. Germline CDR1 and CDR2: SGHTS and YDEGEE. DNA for the CDR3: TGTGCCAGCAGCTTGTGGATGGGACAGGGAAAAGGAGTCTATGGCTACACCTTC. Amino acid sequence: CASSLWMGQGKGVYGYTF.

The chain combines TRBV5-1 with TRBJ2-3; D is undetermined. The germline gives CDR1 SGHRS, CDR2 YFSETQ. This CDR3 spans 15 amino acids. Deletions cut 4 bases from V and 1 base from J, with 13 bases between. CDR3: CASSPRSSGTDTQYF. The CDR3 coding sequence is TGCGCCAGCAGCCCCCGATCGAGCGGCACAGATACGCAGTATTTT.

The table lists this clone with a few counts. The genes are TRBV12-5 and TRBJ1-3; 7 positions agree with TRBD1. CDR1 and CDR2 (germline): LGHNT, FRNRAP. The CDR3 spans 14 residues. Unmatched junction bases numbered 4, after V lost 1 base and J lost 7 bases. CDR3: CASGLGQGRNTIYF. The DNA for the CDR3 is TGTGCTAGTGGTTTGGGACAGGGTAGGAACACCATATATTTT. Based on the CDR3 plus reference TRBV12-5 and TRBJ1-3, the full variable domain is DARVTQTPRHKVTEMGQEVTMRCQPILGHNTVFWYRQTMMQGLELLAYFRNRAPLDDSGMPKDRFSAEMPDATLATLKIQPSEPRDSAVYFCASGLGQGRNTIYFGEGSWLTVV.

The genes are TRBV9 and TRBJ2-5; the match to TRBD1 covers 11 bases. V shed 0 bases and J 5 bases; nucleotides not matched to a gene: 18. Germline V gives CDR1 SGDLS, CDR2 YYNGEE. This CDR3 comprises 20 residues. Here the CDR3 reads CASSVAAGTGGRTPGETQYF. CDR3 in DNA: TGTGCCAGCAGCGTAGCCGCCGGGACAGGGGGACGGACCCCGGGGGAGACCCAGTACTTC.